This T cell receptor (beta chain) was sequenced for a study of shared clonotypes between healthy human individuals. Study conclusions and caveats: Although depth was large, rarefaction showed that sequencing of the sorted subsets was incomplete. Few donors restricted represented genetic and exposure-history diversity.

With 2 bases removed from V and 2 bases from J, the gap between germline ends came to 6 bases. CDR3 length: 13 amino acids. Germline V CDR1 and CDR2: MGHDK, SYGVNS. Each of the donors was a healthy adult who was HIV-negative and had not had a recent acute infection or vaccination. Regarding this clone: Its antigen remains unknown.

The study ran the assay at deep level. Measured with immunoSEQ multiplex PCR; TCRdb has only the in-frame clones, and not every one. The data show about 1.1 million clones, 77% seen once. J is TRBJ1-2 and V is TRBV25-1; unclear D gene. The source material was memory CD4+ T cells from PBMCs. As to subset: CD45RA-negative fraction. This TCR derives from a man between 18 and 29 years old in good health. Some clones in this sample may be carry-over from other donors' samples. The CDR3 spells CASSEAENYGYTF. The CDR3 nucleotides read TGTGCCAGCAGTGAAGCGGAAAACTATGGCTACACCTTC.